These 30 T cell receptor beta chains came from one sample sequenced in a study of cytomegalovirus exposure and HLA in healthy donors. Primers for the PCR totalled 60 Vbeta and 13 Jbeta. Assay: immunoSEQ multiplex PCR; the TCRdb copy retains only in-frame clones and omits some. The profile shows 100,000 to 150,000 clones, approximately 80% of them singletons. The sequencing sample was made of PBMCs. All receptors come from a male donor in good health and CMV-seropositive.

V gene TRBV7-9 combines with J gene TRBJ2-3, with D tentatively TRBD2 (5 bases). V lost 4 bases to trimming and J lost 6 bases, with 14 bases between them. CDR1 and CDR2 (germline): SEHNR, FQNEAQ (reference sequence). CDR3 size: 14 residues. The CDR3 reads CASSSGVAEDTQYF. The CDR3 region has the DNA TGTGCCAGCAGCTCCGGGGTTGCGGAGGATACGCAGTATTTT. The full variable domain, rest sourced from reference TRBV7-9 and TRBJ2-3, is DTGVSQNPRHKITKRGQNVTFRCDPISEHNRLYWYRQTLGQGPEFLTYFQNEAQLEKSRLLSDRFSAERPKGSFSTLEIQRTEQGDSAMYLCASSSGVAEDTQYFGPGTRLTVL.

The gene calls are TRBV18 and TRBJ2-7, with D maybe TRBD1 (6 bases). This CDR3 has 12 residues. V dropped 5 bases and J dropped 4 bases, with 9 bases sitting between them. Germline CDR1 is KGHSH and CDR2 is LQKENI. CDR3 DNA: TGTGCCAGCTCAGAACAGGGTTACGAGCAGTACTTC. Translation gives CASSEQGYEQYF.

V usage is TRBV4-2 and J usage is TRBJ2-2; the D is unclear. The CDR3 has 17 residues. Looked up from germline, CDR1 is LGHNA and CDR2 is YNFKEQ. Trimming removed 0 bases at V and 6 bases at J, with 17 bases between. CDR3 amino acids: CASSQDRLGHEAGELFF. The CDR3, as DNA: TGTGCCAGCAGCCAAGATCGATTGGGTCACGAGGCCGGGGAGCTGTTTTTT.

The genes are TRBV7-9 and TRBJ2-1, with 9 bases lining up with TRBD2. V shed 2 bases, J shed 2 bases, and the junction held 4 bases outside the gene matches. Germline-derived CDR1 and CDR2 are SEHNR and FQNEAQ (reference sequence). The CDR3 has 16 residues. The CDR3: CASSLSLAGTYNEQFF. The CDR3 nucleotides are TGTGCCAGCAGCTTATCCCTAGCGGGAACCTACAATGAGCAGTTCTTC.

This clone turned up a few times. The rearrangement links TRBV10-3 to TRBJ2-3; 7 bases match TRBD1. Germline V lookup: CDR1 ENHRY, CDR2 SYGVKD. V shed 4 bases, J shed 3 bases, and the junction held 13 bases outside the gene matches. The CDR3 sequence is 17 residues long. CDR3 region: CAISGWDSDPVTDTQYF. The CDR3 coding sequence is TGTGCCATCAGTGGTTGGGACAGCGACCCCGTGACAGATACGCAGTATTTT.

This clone was observed a handful of times. The chain recombines TRBV7-2 with TRBJ2-2; unclear D gene. Germline V lookup: CDR1 SGHTA, CDR2 FQGNSA. V was pared by 2 bases and J by 3 bases, with 7 bases between. This CDR3 region has 14 residues. The CDR3, as DNA: TGTGCCAGCAGCTTAATGACATACACCGGGGAGCTGTTTTTT. Translated, it gives CASSLMTYTGELFF.

The genes are TRBV7-7 and TRBJ2-1; D unclear. Trimming removed 5 bases at V and 10 bases at J, with 15 bases between. The CDR3 extends over 13 amino acids. Germline assignment: CDR1 SSHAT and CDR2 FNYEAQ (reference sequence). The CDR3 here is CASSPDKFGEQFF. CDR3 coding DNA: TGTGCCAGCAGCCCCGACAAATTTGGGGAGCAGTTCTTC.

V and J are TRBV29-1 and TRBJ2-2; D might be TRBD1 (5 bases). V was pared by 0 bases and J by 1 base, with 9 bases between. The germline V gene has CDR1 SQVTM and CDR2 ANQGSEA. The CDR3 totals 15 residues. CDR3 region: CSVEDIQGNTGELFF. CDR3 in DNA: TGCAGCGTTGAAGATATCCAGGGGAACACCGGGGAGCTGTTTTTT.

The chain employs TRBV19 and TRBJ1-2; 7 bases align to TRBD1. Germline CDR1 LNHDA, CDR2 SQIVND (reference sequence). This CDR3 region has 14 residues. V trimming: 6 bases; J trimming: 3 bases; junction bases outside the gene matches: 7. This chain's CDR3 is CASSQRQGHYGYTF. The CDR3 nucleotides read TGTGCCAGTAGCCAACGACAGGGCCACTATGGCTACACCTTC.

This clone was seen a few times. This chain connects TRBV6-4 to TRBJ1-3; D gene uncertain. The CDR3 has 15 residues. V dropped 3 bases and J dropped 1 base, with 10 bases sitting between them. The germline CDR1 and CDR2 sequences are MRHNA and SNTAGT. CDR3 loop: CASSEDGESGNTIYF. DNA of the CDR3: TGTGCCAGCAGTGAAGACGGGGAATCTGGAAACACCATATATTTT.

A word on this clone: No conserved phenylalanine or tryptophan is present at the end of the CDR3, so a read error is the likely explanation. The genes are TRBV7-8 and TRBJ1-2, with a tentative D call TRBD1 (5 bases). The CDR3 totals 14 residues. Trimming cost V 2 bases and J 5 bases, with 12 bases left between them. CDR1 is SGHVS, CDR2 FQNEAQ, per germline. The CDR3 loop reads CASSLSGAHYGYTL. CDR3 sequence (DNA): TGTGCCAGCAGCTTAAGTGGGGCACATTATGGCTACACCCTC.

The chain joins TRBV13 to TRBJ1-2; maybe TRBD1 (6 bases). The CDR3 is 15 residues long. Germline V gene lookup returns CDR1 PRHDT and CDR2 FYEKMQ (reference sequence). V lost 5 bases and J 4 bases, leaving 17 bases between the germline ends. The CDR3 DNA is TGTGCCAGCAGCCGGCGGCAGACAGGCACCTATGGCTACACCTTC. The encoded protein is CASSRRQTGTYGYTF.

The V and J genes are TRBV28 and TRBJ2-7; 7 nucleotides agree with TRBD1. CDR3 length equals 13 residues. The germline V gene encodes CDR1 MDHEN and CDR2 SYDVKM. J was trimmed by 0 bases and V by 7 bases; bases with no gene match: 3. The CDR3 reads CASIRQGSYEQYF. The CDR3, as DNA: TGTGCCAGCATCCGACAGGGCTCCTACGAGCAGTACTTC.

The J gene is TRBJ1-6, the V gene TRBV2; 7 positions agree with TRBD1. Germline V lookup: CDR1 SNHLY, CDR2 FYNNEI. The J segment lost 4 bases and the V segment lost 3 bases, leaving 3 bases of the junction unmatched. The CDR3 is 15 amino acids. CDR3 region: CASSDETGYNSPLHF. CDR3 nucleotides: TGTGCCAGCAGTGATGAGACAGGGTATAATTCACCCCTCCACTTT.

The chain recombines TRBV5-1 with TRBJ1-3; 9 nucleotides match TRBD1. The CDR3 loop spans 16 amino acids. The J segment lost 1 base and the V segment lost 0 bases, leaving 2 bases of the junction unmatched. The germline gives CDR1 SGHRS, CDR2 YFSETQ. CDR3 coding DNA: TGCGCCAGCAGCTTGGATGGGACAGGGTCTGGAAACACCATATATTTT. Its protein product is CASSLDGTGSGNTIYF. The whole variable domain, filled in from reference TRBV5-1 and TRBJ1-3, reads KAGVTQTPRYLIKTRGQQVTLSCSPISGHRSVSWYQQTPGQGLQFLFEYFSETQRNKGNFPGRFSGRQFSNSRSEMNVSTLELGDSALYLCASSLDGTGSGNTIYFGEGSWLTVV.

J is TRBJ2-3 and V is TRBV6-6, with 9 positions matching TRBD1. CDR1 is MNHNY, CDR2 SVGAGI, per germline (reference sequence). This CDR3 contains 15 residues. V dropped 6 bases and J dropped 2; count of bases not matched to a gene: 6. The CDR3 reads CASSLGQGNTDTQYF. The CDR3 coding sequence is TGTGCCAGCAGCCTAGGACAGGGGAACACAGATACGCAGTATTTT.

This chain uses TRBV4-1 with TRBJ2-7, with D possibly matching TRBD1 (6 bases). CDR1 is MGHRA, CDR2 YSYEKL, per germline. Trimming removed 0 bases at V and 3 bases at J, with 12 bases between. The CDR3 runs to 15 residues. As DNA, the CDR3 is TGCGCCAGCAGCCAAGATTGGGCAGGGGACTACGAGCAGTACTTC. Protein sequence: CASSQDWAGDYEQYF.

The J gene is TRBJ1-2, the V gene TRBV9; D gene uncertain. Germline CDR1 and CDR2: SGDLS and YYNGEE. The CDR3 extends over 15 amino acids. Trimming shortened V by 0 bases and J by 0 bases, and 9 bases separated the two germline ends. The CDR3: CASSVGAIANYGYTF. DNA for the CDR3: TGTGCCAGCAGCGTAGGAGCGATCGCTAACTATGGCTACACCTTC.

The V call is TRBV7-8, the J call TRBJ1-5; no clear D. This CDR3 is built from 14 residues. Germline CDR1 and CDR2: SGHVS and FQNEAQ. V was clipped by 4 bases and J by 0 bases, with 7 bases between them. CDR3 nucleotides: TGTGCCAGCAGCTCTACCAATAGCAATCAGCCCCAGCATTTT. Its translation is CASSSTNSNQPQHF.

This sequence joins TRBV7-2 and TRBJ2-5; TRBD1 might be the D (8 bases). Trimming cost V 4 bases and J 5 bases, with 14 bases left between them. Per germline, CDR1 SGHTA and CDR2 FQGNSA. This CDR3 comprises 14 residues. CDR3 sequence (DNA): TGTGCCAGCAGCTCGGACAGGGAGGGGGAGACCCAGTACTTC. Protein: CASSSDREGETQYF.

V and J are TRBV9 and TRBJ2-2; TRBD2 agrees at 12 bases. The germline V gene has CDR1 SGDLS and CDR2 YYNGEE. The CDR3 spans 16 residues. Trimming cost V 3 bases and J 4 bases; bases outside gene matches: 4. The CDR3 is CASSGLAGVPTGELFF. CDR3 coding DNA: TGTGCCAGCAGCGGACTAGCGGGAGTCCCCACCGGGGAGCTGTTTTTT.

This rearrangement joins TRBV28 to TRBJ1-5; 10 nucleotides align to TRBD1. CDR3 length: 16 residues. The V gene's germline CDR1 is MDHEN and CDR2 SYDVKM. The V segment lost 5 bases and the J segment 0 bases; nucleotides outside the gene matches: 4. The CDR3 sequence is CASSPRQGASNQPQHF. Here the CDR3 DNA reads TGTGCCAGCAGTCCGAGACAGGGGGCTAGCAATCAGCCCCAGCATTTT.

The J gene is TRBJ2-7, the V gene TRBV19; D uncertain. V was trimmed by 4 bases and J by 2 bases, leaving 12 bases between them. The CDR3 sequence is 14 residues long. CDR1 is LNHDA, CDR2 SQIVND, per germline (reference sequence). DNA for the CDR3: TGTGCCAGTAGTAATAGTTACCATCCCTACGAGCAGTACTTC. Protein: CASSNSYHPYEQYF.

The chain couples TRBV9 to TRBJ1-1, with D unresolved. This CDR3 comprises 13 residues. Deletions cut 0 bases from V and 6 bases from J, with 9 bases between. Per germline, CDR1 SGDLS and CDR2 YYNGEE. In DNA, the CDR3 is TGTGCCAGCAGCGTAGCCGGAACAGCTGAAGCTTTCTTT. This codes for CASSVAGTAEAFF.

The chain recombines TRBV5-1 with TRBJ1-1, with 8 bases lining up with TRBD1. Trimming took 0 bases from V and 8 from J; bases not matched to a gene: 6. This CDR3 is 14 amino acids long. Germline V gives CDR1 SGHRS, CDR2 YFSETQ. The CDR3 reads CASSLVSGGREAFF. The CDR3 coding sequence is TGCGCCAGCAGCTTGGTCTCAGGGGGCAGGGAAGCTTTCTTT.

The rearrangement joins TRBV7-6 to TRBJ2-3; 12 nucleotides align to TRBD2. Germline V lookup: CDR1 SGHVS, CDR2 FNYEAQ. Unmatched junction bases numbered 9, after V lost 2 bases and J lost 6 bases. CDR3 size: 17 residues. As DNA, the CDR3 is TGTGCCAGCAGCTTAAACCCGACTAGCGGGAGATTGGATACGCAGTATTTT. This codes for CASSLNPTSGRLDTQYF.

The chain uses TRBV7-8 and TRBJ1-3; D is ambiguous. This CDR3 has 14 residues. Looked up from germline, CDR1 is SGHVS and CDR2 is FQNEAQ. Trimming cost V 5 bases and J 0 bases, with 8 bases left between them. DNA of the CDR3: TGTGCCAGCAGCACGGGAGGCTCTGGAAACACCATATATTTT. The encoded protein is CASSTGGSGNTIYF.

The CDR3 loop reads CASSDLPGANVLTF. CDR3 nucleotides: TGTGCCAGCAGTGACCTACCTGGGGCCAACGTCCTGACTTTC. The V and J genes are TRBV6-4 and TRBJ2-6, with unresolved D. The CDR3 has 14 amino acids. CDR1 MRHNA and CDR2 SNTAGT come from the germline V gene. V was shortened by 2 bases and J by 2 bases, with 4 bases between the two germline ends.

Remarks on this clone: A read error may account for a junction end that differs from germline. The genes are TRBV7-9 and TRBJ2-1, with 10 bases fitting TRBD2. The CDR3 loop spans 19 amino acids. Germline V gene sequence: CDR1 SEHNR, CDR2 FQNEAQ (reference sequence). CDR3 DNA sequence: TGTTCCAGCAGCTTAACAGGGGCAACTAGCGGGGCCCCTAGGAATGAGCAGTTCTTC. Translation gives CSSSLTGATSGAPRNEQFF.

CDR3 sequence: CASSSPSGGAGETQYF. In nucleotides, the CDR3 is TGTGCCAGCAGTTCTCCTAGCGGGGGGGCCGGAGAGACCCAGTACTTC. The chain is built from TRBV28 and TRBJ2-5; 12 positions match TRBD2. CDR1 is MDHEN, CDR2 SYDVKM, per germline. J was trimmed by 4 bases and V by 4 bases; bases with no gene match: 7. This CDR3 has 16 amino acids.